The T cell receptor (beta chain) described here comes from a study of response to subunit inactivated influenza vaccine. Study-level results: It was the authors' suggestion that each seasonal influenza vaccination recruits few new T cells.

TCRdb fed the RT-PCR reads into MiXCR, producing one record per CDR3 protein. The sample contains hundreds of thousands of distinct CDR3 sequences, 15% to 18% of which appear only once. In the case of this clonotype: Its antigen remains unknown.

Looked up from germline, CDR1 is DFQATT and CDR2 is SNEGSKA (reference sequence). V shed 5 bases, J shed 4 bases, and the junction held 10 bases outside the gene matches. This CDR3 is 15 amino acids long. Sequences were derived from PBMCs from blood, sampled roughly 13 days after vaccination. The sequence was obtained from a man aged 50-60 years who received an inactivated influenza vaccine. This chain uses TRBV20-1 with TRBJ2-2; TRBD1 matches 7 bases. The DNA of the CDR3 is TGCAGTGCTGGATTACAGGGGTCTCTCACCGGGGAGCTGTTTTTT. The encoded protein is CSAGLQGSLTGELFF.